This passage covers 22 T cell receptor beta chains from one sample sequenced in a study of graft-versus-host responses after intestinal transplantation. Their target antigens are unknown. Libraries were prepared by immunoSEQ multiplex PCR; TCRdb keeps only in-frame clonotypes and omits some of them. Of about 100,000 clones listed, approximately 84% were seen once; the top ten hold over 0.7%. The material was unstimulated CD4+ T cells sorted from spleen or lymph node cells, obtained before intestinal transplant. The source is a human donor who received an intestinal transplant.

The chain uses TRBV9 and TRBJ1-1, with 9 bases that match TRBD1. V dropped 3 bases and J dropped 7; count of bases not matched to a gene: 13. The germline V gene has CDR1 SGDLS and CDR2 YYNGEE. This CDR3 has 16 residues. As DNA, the CDR3 is TGTGCCAGCAGCGCGGCCCGGGACAGGGCCCGGAGTGAAGCTTTCTTT. Translated: CASSAARDRARSEAFF.

The V and J genes are TRBV5-5 and TRBJ2-2; 8 nucleotides match TRBD2. V trimming: 4 bases; J trimming: 2 bases; junction bases outside the gene matches: 7. The CDR3 sequence is 16 residues long. In germline, CDR1 is SGHKS, CDR2 YYEKEE (reference sequence). Here the CDR3 reads CASSVGSGRNTGELFF. The CDR3 region has the DNA TGTGCCAGCAGCGTTGGGAGCGGGAGAAACACCGGGGAGCTGTTTTTT.

This rearrangement joins TRBV27 to TRBJ2-6, with D maybe TRBD1 (5 bases). CDR3 length equals 19 residues. Germline V gives CDR1 MNHEY, CDR2 SMNVEV (reference sequence). The V and J ends lost 5 bases and 1 base respectively, with 21 bases between them. For the CDR3, the DNA is TGTGCCAGCAGTCCATCCGTAGGTGGGGCCGTATCTGGGGCCAACGTCCTGACTTTC. Its translation is CASSPSVGGAVSGANVLTF.

Points on this clone: At one of its ends the junction is not consistent with the germline gene, which may arise from a read error. Here the CDR3 DNA reads TGTGCCAGCGGCTTAGACCGGACATCCGAGGAGCAGTACTTC. Translating it yields CASGLDRTSEEQYF. V and J are TRBV11-2 and TRBJ2-7, with a possible D match to TRBD1 (5 bases). Looked up from germline, CDR1 is SGHAT and CDR2 is FQNNGV. The CDR3 runs 14 residues.

Concerning this clone: In the same sample, other DNA sequences code for this CDR3. The chain is built from TRBV5-6 and TRBJ2-1; a weak D match, TRBD2 (6 bases). Germline loops: CDR1 SGHDT, CDR2 YYEEEE. V dropped 2 bases and J dropped 0 bases, with 12 bases sitting between them. This CDR3 comprises 16 residues. The CDR3 nucleotides read TGTGCCAGCAGCTTAAGGGGACTGAGCTCCTACAATGAGCAGTTCTTC. This translates into CASSLRGLSSYNEQFF.

This sequence joins TRBV9 and TRBJ2-3; D assignment may be TRBD1 or TRBD2 (5 bases each). Germline loops: CDR1 SGDLS, CDR2 YYNGEE. The V end was cut by 0 bases, the J end by 0 bases, with 11 bases between. The length of the CDR3 is 16 residues. DNA of the CDR3: TGTGCCAGCAGCGTAGGGGGGATAGCTAGCACAGATACGCAGTATTTT. It codes for CASSVGGIASTDTQYF.

This clone was observed a few times. V usage is TRBV5-1 and J usage is TRBJ2-2; 8 bases map to TRBD1. Trimming removed 0 bases from V and 8 bases from J; junction bases left unmatched: 6. Germline CDR1 SGHRS, CDR2 YFSETQ. The CDR3 is 15 residues long. CDR3 in DNA: TGCGCCAGCAGCTTGGTCCAGGGGGCTTATGGGGAGCTGTTTTTT. Protein: CASSLVQGAYGELFF.

This clone was detected once. This rearrangement joins TRBV12-5 to TRBJ2-3; D is ambiguous. Trimming removed 5 bases at V and 2 bases at J, with 5 bases between. CDR3 length equals 12 residues. The germline V gene encodes CDR1 LGHNT and CDR2 FRNRAP. The CDR3 DNA is TGTGCTAGTGGTGGGTCCACAGATACGCAGTATTTT. Translation: CASGGSTDTQYF.

The V and J genes are TRBV2 and TRBJ2-2, with D perhaps given as TRBD1 or TRBD2 (5 bases each). Germline V gene sequence: CDR1 SNHLY, CDR2 FYNNEI. V gave up 11 bases and J gave up 0 bases, with 13 bases separating them. The CDR3 is made up of 14 amino acids. CDR3 DNA: TGTGCCGTACCCGGGACCGCGAACACCGGGGAGCTGTTTTTT. Amino acid sequence: CAVPGTANTGELFF.

The chain is built from TRBV29-1 and TRBJ1-4; D uncertain. CDR1 is SQVTM, CDR2 ANQGSEA, per germline. This CDR3 comprises 11 residues. Trimming pared 7 bases from V and 8 bases from J, leaving 11 bases between. Here the CDR3 DNA reads TGCAGCGCCCAACTTGGGGAAAAACTGTTTTTT. Residues: CSAQLGEKLFF.

The chain carries TRBV19 and TRBJ2-7; possibly TRBD1 or TRBD2 for D (6 bases each). The germline V gene has CDR1 LNHDA and CDR2 SQIVND (reference sequence). The CDR3 length is 16 residues. Trimming took off 5 bases at V and 3 bases at J, with 20 bases between the two ends. This CDR3 reads CASSPRGGRTVYEQYF. In nucleotides, the CDR3 is TGTGCCAGTAGTCCTAGAGGGGGGAGGACAGTCTACGAGCAGTACTTC.

The rearrangement uses TRBV9 and TRBJ1-6; D might be TRBD1 (5 bases). Trimming shortened V by 4 bases and J by 11 bases, and 13 bases separated the two germline ends. The CDR3 is 13 residues long. The germline gives CDR1 SGDLS, CDR2 YYNGEE. CDR3 in DNA: TGTGCCAGCAGCCCATCCGGGACGGCACCCCTCCACTTT. Amino acids: CASSPSGTAPLHF.

The rearrangement links TRBV7-2 to TRBJ1-2; 7 bases match TRBD1. The CDR3 has 14 amino acids. The ends lost 0 bases at V and 4 bases at J; junction bases unmatched: 2. CDR1 is SGHTA and CDR2 is FQGNSA in the germline V gene. The CDR3 region is CASSLAGGSYGYTF. The CDR3 region has the DNA TGTGCCAGCAGCTTAGCAGGGGGCAGCTATGGCTACACCTTC.

V usage is TRBV4-2 and J usage is TRBJ2-3; TRBD2 aligns across 11 bases. CDR3 size: 17 residues. Germline V gives CDR1 LGHNA, CDR2 YNFKEQ. J lost 1 base, V lost 4 bases, and 7 bases had no gene match. The CDR3 DNA follows: TGTGCCAGCAGCCGTAGCGATAGCGGGAGGGGCACAGATACGCAGTATTTT. Its translation: CASSRSDSGRGTDTQYF.

This rearrangement joins TRBV5-1 to TRBJ2-2; D may be TRBD1 or TRBD2 (5 bases each). This CDR3 spans 15 amino acids. Trimming removed 0 bases from V and 5 bases from J, with 11 bases in between. CDR1 and CDR2 from the germline V gene are SGHRS and YFSETQ. The CDR3 reads CASSLDRPGTGELFF. The DNA of the CDR3 is TGCGCCAGCAGCTTGGACAGGCCGGGGACCGGGGAGCTGTTTTTT.

The rearrangement joins TRBV7-9 to TRBJ2-3; the D is unclear. V lost 5 bases to trimming and J lost 2 bases, with 14 bases between them. Germline CDR1 reads SEHNR; CDR2 reads FQNEAQ (reference sequence). The CDR3 contains 15 residues. The CDR3 DNA is TGTGCCAGCAGCAACACCCTAGTTTCCACAGATACGCAGTATTTT. Translating gives CASSNTLVSTDTQYF. The full variable domain, rest sourced from reference TRBV7-9 and TRBJ2-3, is DTGVSQNPRHKITKRGQNVTFRCDPISEHNRLYWYRQTLGQGPEFLTYFQNEAQLEKSRLLSDRFSAERPKGSFSTLEIQRTEQGDSAMYLCASSNTLVSTDTQYFGPGTRLTVL.

This clone came up once. The chain joins TRBV19 to TRBJ1-6; a possible D gene is TRBD1 (6 bases). V was clipped by 0 bases and J by 6 bases, with 18 bases between them. Germline loops: CDR1 LNHDA, CDR2 SQIVND (reference sequence). There are 18 residues in the CDR3. The CDR3 region has the DNA TGTGCCAGTAGTATAGACGCCAGAGACAGGTTAGGTAATTCACCCCTCCACTTT. Residues: CASSIDARDRLGNSPLHF. Drawing the rest from reference TRBV19 and TRBJ1-6, the complete variable domain is DGGITQSPKYLFRKEGQNVTLSCEQNLNHDAMYWYRQDPGQGLRLIYYSQIVNDFQKGDIAEGYSVSREKKESFPLTVTSAQKNPTAFYLCASSIDARDRLGNSPLHFGNGTRLTVT.

The rearrangement links TRBV11-2 to TRBJ1-6; D not resolved. The CDR3 has 13 residues. Germline V gives CDR1 SGHAT, CDR2 FQNNGV. V shed 4 bases and J shed 7 bases, with 8 bases lying between them. CDR3 DNA: TGTGCCAGCAGCTCGGCGCTAAATTCACCCCTCCACTTT. Its translation is CASSSALNSPLHF. The full variable domain, with the rest looked up from reference TRBV11-2 and TRBJ1-6, is EAGVAQSPRYKIIEKRQSVAFWCNPISGHATLYWYQQILGQGPKLLIQFQNNGVVDDSQLPKDRFSAERLKGVDSTLKIQPAKLEDSAVYLCASSSALNSPLHFGNGTRLTVT.

About this clone itself: The sample holds other DNA sequences that translate to the same CDR3. The chain recombines TRBV9 with TRBJ2-3; D is possibly TRBD2 (6 bases). Germline CDR1 reads SGDLS; CDR2 reads YYNGEE. Trimming stripped 0 bases from V and 1 base from J, with 9 bases between. The CDR3 runs 15 residues. The CDR3 bases are TGTGCCAGCAGCGTAGGAACGGGGGGCACAGATACGCAGTATTTT. It encodes CASSVGTGGTDTQYF.

The chain has TRBV2 and TRBJ2-7; D remains unclear. The V gene's germline CDR1 is SNHLY and CDR2 FYNNEI. Trimming took off 3 bases at V and 5 bases at J, with 5 bases between the two ends. This CDR3 has 11 amino acids. Written as DNA, the CDR3 is TGTGCCAGCAGTGAGCAGGACGAGCAGTACTTC. It is translated as CASSEQDEQYF. Variable domain in full (rest from reference TRBV2 and TRBJ2-7): EPEVTQTPSHQVTQMGQEVILRCVPISNHLYFYWYRQILGQKVEFLVSFYNNEISEKSEIFDDQFSVERPDGSNFTLKIRSTKLEDSAMYFCASSEQDEQYFGPGTRLTVT.

The genes are TRBV5-1 and TRBJ2-3; 7 bases align to TRBD2. Germline CDR1 SGHRS, CDR2 YFSETQ. The CDR3 totals 17 residues. J gave up 0 bases and V 1 base, and 8 bases lay outside the gene matches. CDR3 sequence (DNA): TGCGCCAGCAGCTTGTTGTCGGGAGGTCTTAGCACAGATACGCAGTATTTT. Amino acid sequence: CASSLLSGGLSTDTQYF.

V usage is TRBV6-5 and J usage is TRBJ1-3; D call uncertain. V lost 7 bases and J lost 1, with 8 bases in between. This CDR3 is built from 13 residues. Germline CDR1 and CDR2: MNHEY and SVGAGI. As DNA, the CDR3 is TGTGCCAGCACTAGACAATCTGGAAACACCATATATTTT. Its translation: CASTRQSGNTIYF.